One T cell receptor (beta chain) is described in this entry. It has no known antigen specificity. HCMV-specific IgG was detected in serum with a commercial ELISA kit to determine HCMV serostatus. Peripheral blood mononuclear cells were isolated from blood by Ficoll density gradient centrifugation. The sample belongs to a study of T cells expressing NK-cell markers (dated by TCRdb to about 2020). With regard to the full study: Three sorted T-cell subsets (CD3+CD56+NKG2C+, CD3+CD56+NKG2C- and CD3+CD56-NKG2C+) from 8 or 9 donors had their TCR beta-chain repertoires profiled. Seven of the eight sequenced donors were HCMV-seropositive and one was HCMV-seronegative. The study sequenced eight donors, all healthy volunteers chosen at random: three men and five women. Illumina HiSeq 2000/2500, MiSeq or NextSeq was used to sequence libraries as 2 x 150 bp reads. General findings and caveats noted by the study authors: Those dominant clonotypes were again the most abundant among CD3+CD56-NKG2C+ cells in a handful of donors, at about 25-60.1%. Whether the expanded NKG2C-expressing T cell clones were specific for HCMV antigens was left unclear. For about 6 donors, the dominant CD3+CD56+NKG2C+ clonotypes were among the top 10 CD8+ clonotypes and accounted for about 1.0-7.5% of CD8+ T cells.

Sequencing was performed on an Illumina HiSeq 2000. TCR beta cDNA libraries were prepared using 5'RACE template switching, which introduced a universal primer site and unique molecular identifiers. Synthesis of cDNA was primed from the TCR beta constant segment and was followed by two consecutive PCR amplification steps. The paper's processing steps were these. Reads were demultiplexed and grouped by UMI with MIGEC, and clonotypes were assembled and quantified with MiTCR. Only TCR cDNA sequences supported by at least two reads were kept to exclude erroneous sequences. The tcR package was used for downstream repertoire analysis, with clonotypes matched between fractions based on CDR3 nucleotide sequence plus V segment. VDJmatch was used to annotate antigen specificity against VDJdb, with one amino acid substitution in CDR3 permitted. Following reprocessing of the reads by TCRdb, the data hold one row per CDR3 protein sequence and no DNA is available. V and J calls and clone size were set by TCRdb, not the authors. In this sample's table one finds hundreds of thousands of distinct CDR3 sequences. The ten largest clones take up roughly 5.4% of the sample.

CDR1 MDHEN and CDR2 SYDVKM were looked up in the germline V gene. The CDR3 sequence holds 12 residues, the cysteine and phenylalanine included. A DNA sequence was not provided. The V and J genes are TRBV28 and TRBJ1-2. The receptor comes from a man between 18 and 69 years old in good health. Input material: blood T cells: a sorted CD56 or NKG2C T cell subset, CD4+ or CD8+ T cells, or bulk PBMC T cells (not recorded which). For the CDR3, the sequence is CASSPRLYGYTF.